This is a list of T cell receptor beta chains from one sample in a study of blood T cell repertoires in COVID-19. The repertoire was sequenced with immunoSEQ multiplex PCR; TCRdb's copy has only in-frame clones and lacks some. This sample carries 77,000 or so clones, 85% to 90% of them seen once, and the ten largest clones take roughly 5.6%. The material sequenced was peripheral blood. The receptors come from an elderly man with acute or convalescent COVID-19. CDR3s include the opening cysteine and the closing phenylalanine or tryptophan. A D gene is named only where the DNA matches it firmly. Expanded clones are given a class, and other clones once, few, many or no size at all.

CDR3nt: TGTGCCAGCAGCCCGACAGGTCCCCTAGAGACCCAGTACTTC; CDR3aa: CASSPTGPLETQYF; d_gene: -; abundance: few; v_gene: TRBV7-3; j_gene: TRBJ2-5
CDR3nt: TGTGCCAGCAGTAGACTAGCGAGCGAGCTCGGGGAGCTGTTTTTT; CDR3aa: CASSRLASELGELFF; d_gene: TRBD2; abundance: -; v_gene: TRBV2; j_gene: TRBJ2-2
CDR3nt: TGTGCCAGTAGTACATCGTATAACAGGGGCGTTTCGGGTGGAAACACCATATATTTT; CDR3aa: CASSTSYNRGVSGGNTIYF; d_gene: TRBD1; abundance: -; v_gene: TRBV19; j_gene: TRBJ1-3
CDR3nt: TGTGCCAGCAGCTTATGGGGGGTTAACTATGGCTACACCTTC; CDR3aa: CASSLWGVNYGYTF; d_gene: -; abundance: -; v_gene: TRBV7-9; j_gene: TRBJ1-2
CDR3nt: TGTGCCAGCAGTACCAGACGGCCAGGGAGCTACACCTTC; CDR3aa: CASSTRRPGSYTF; d_gene: -; abundance: once; v_gene: TRBV12-3/TRBV12-4; j_gene: TRBJ1-2
CDR3nt: TGTGCCAGCTCCCCCTCCGGAGCCACAGATACGCAGTATTTT; CDR3aa: CASSPSGATDTQYF; d_gene: -; abundance: -; v_gene: TRBV18; j_gene: TRBJ2-3
CDR3nt: TGTGCCAGCAGCCAGCTATTACAGGGGAGAGGTGAGCAGTTCTTC; CDR3aa: CASSQLLQGRGEQFF; d_gene: TRBD1; abundance: -; v_gene: TRBV3-1/TRBV3-2; j_gene: TRBJ2-1
CDR3nt: TGTGCCAGCAGCTCAAGAAGCCTAACAGTGCTCGAGCAGTACTTC; CDR3aa: CASSSRSLTVLEQYF; d_gene: -; abundance: once; v_gene: TRBV7-2; j_gene: TRBJ2-7
CDR3nt: TGTGCCAGCATGGGGCTAAAATTAGCGGGACGACCACGGATCCTCCCCCTGCTTCAGTTCTTC; CDR3aa: CASMGLKLAGRPRILPLLQFF; d_gene: TRBD2; abundance: -; v_gene: TRBV2; j_gene: TRBJ2-1
CDR3nt: TGTGCCAGCAGCCAGGGGACAACTACGTTCGAGGCATTC; CDR3aa: CASSQGTTTFEAF; d_gene: -; abundance: -; v_gene: TRBV3-1/TRBV3-2; j_gene: TRBJ2-7
CDR3nt: TGTGCCAGCAGTTTTAGACAGGGGGATCAGCCCCAGCATTTT; CDR3aa: CASSFRQGDQPQHF; d_gene: TRBD1; abundance: -; v_gene: TRBV6-5; j_gene: TRBJ1-5
CDR3nt: TGTGCCAGTAGTCCTCCGGGGTTCCAAGAGACCCAGTACTTC; CDR3aa: CASSPPGFQETQYF; d_gene: -; abundance: -; v_gene: TRBV19; j_gene: TRBJ2-5
CDR3nt: TGTGCCAGCAGTGAAGACGTCGGACAGGGGCGGCCCCAGCATTTT; CDR3aa: CASSEDVGQGRPQHF; d_gene: TRBD1; abundance: -; v_gene: TRBV6-1; j_gene: TRBJ1-5
CDR3nt: TGTGCCAGCACCCTCGGGGACACCCCACGAGGTGGCTACACCTTC; CDR3aa: CASTLGDTPRGGYTF; d_gene: -; abundance: -; v_gene: TRBV6-5; j_gene: TRBJ1-2
CDR3nt: TGCGCCAGCAGCCTGGGGGGGCCAGTTAGAGAGACCCAGTACTTC; CDR3aa: CASSLGGPVRETQYF; d_gene: -; abundance: -; v_gene: TRBV5-1; j_gene: TRBJ2-5
CDR3nt: TGTGCCAGCAGGCCTGAGAGGATCCACAATGAGCAGTTCTTC; CDR3aa: CASRPERIHNEQFF; d_gene: -; abundance: -; v_gene: TRBV6-2/TRBV6-3; j_gene: TRBJ2-1
CDR3nt: TGCGCCAGCAGCCCAATGGACAGTAGCTCTGGGGCCAACGTCCTGACTTTC; CDR3aa: CASSPMDSSSGANVLTF; d_gene: -; abundance: -; v_gene: TRBV5-1; j_gene: TRBJ2-6
CDR3nt: TGTGCCAGCAGCTTGGCCGCAGCGGAATCCTACGAGCAGTACTTC; CDR3aa: CASSLAAAESYEQYF; d_gene: -; abundance: -; v_gene: TRBV5-4; j_gene: TRBJ2-7
CDR3nt: TGTGCCAGCAGCTTGTTGAGACAGTTGAACACTGAAGCTTTCTTT; CDR3aa: CASSLLRQLNTEAFF; d_gene: -; abundance: -; v_gene: TRBV7-6; j_gene: TRBJ1-1
CDR3nt: TGTGCCAGCAGCTTAGTTGGAGCTGAAGCTTTCTTT; CDR3aa: CASSLVGAEAFF; d_gene: -; abundance: -; v_gene: TRBV7-2; j_gene: TRBJ1-1
CDR3nt: TGTGCCAGCAGGCGACTGTCCCTAGCGGAAGATACGCAGTATTTT; CDR3aa: CASRRLSLAEDTQYF; d_gene: TRBD2; abundance: -; v_gene: TRBV2; j_gene: TRBJ2-3
CDR3nt: TGCGCCAGCAGCTTGGTAAGAGGCGCAGATACGCAGTATTTT; CDR3aa: CASSLVRGADTQYF; d_gene: -; abundance: -; v_gene: TRBV5-1; j_gene: TRBJ2-3